One and the same sample provided the 16 T cell receptor beta chains below, sequenced in a study of cytomegalovirus exposure and HLA in healthy donors. Primers included in the PCR were 60 Vbeta and 13 Jbeta primers. This table comes from immunoSEQ multiplex PCR, and its TCRdb copy is limited to in-frame clones, with some not included. The data hold about 140,000 clones, with roughly 80% observed a single time. The sequenced sample consisted of PBMCs. These receptors all stem from a man in his forties in good health and CMV-seronegative.

The chain links TRBV6-6 to TRBJ2-3; D call uncertain. V was shortened by 5 bases and J by 0 bases, with 15 bases between the two germline ends. This CDR3 spans 16 amino acids. The germline gives CDR1 MNHNY, CDR2 SVGAGI (reference sequence). The chain's CDR3 is CASSKSYFTSTDTQYF. The CDR3 DNA follows: TGTGCCAGCAGTAAAAGCTACTTCACTAGCACAGATACGCAGTATTTT.

J is TRBJ2-3 and V is TRBV21-1; no DNA check was done on the table's D call, TRBD1. TRBV21-1 is deemed a pseudogene. The CDR3 loop spans 18 amino acids. CDR3 loop: CASSRILGDSSGTDTQYF. DNA for the CDR3: TGTGCCAGCAGCAGAATCCTAGGGGATTCCTCGGGCACAGATACGCAGTATTTT.

V and J are TRBV18 and TRBJ2-2, with a weak D call TRBD1 (5 bases). This CDR3 has 16 residues. Trimming stripped 2 bases from V and 0 bases from J, with 10 bases between. Germline V gene data show CDR1 as KGHSH and CDR2 as LQKENI. This CDR3 reads CASSPWADTNTGELFF. In nucleotides, the CDR3 is TGTGCCAGCTCACCATGGGCGGACACGAACACCGGGGAGCTGTTTTTT.

The chain has TRBV6-5 and TRBJ2-7; TRBD1 matches 10 bases. V lost 7 bases, J lost 5 bases, and 5 bases stayed unmatched. The V gene's germline CDR1 is MNHEY and CDR2 SVGAGI. The CDR3 has 13 residues. DNA of the CDR3: TGTGCCAGCACTCAGACAGGGGGCCACGAGCAGTACTTC. Translated, it gives CASTQTGGHEQYF.

The chain has TRBV18 and TRBJ1-3; D perhaps matches TRBD1 (5 bases). Trimming pared 3 bases from V and 6 bases from J, leaving 9 bases between. Germline V gene sequence: CDR1 KGHSH, CDR2 LQKENI. This CDR3 comprises 13 residues. The CDR3, as DNA: TGTGCCAGCTCACCGCAGGGTGCAAACACCATATATTTT. Translation: CASSPQGANTIYF.

Turning to this clone: Other DNA sequences in this specimen translate into the identical CDR3. CDR3 protein: CASSVAGRHTEAFF. DNA for the CDR3: TGTGCCAGCAGTGTAGCAGGGAGGCACACTGAAGCTTTCTTT. V is TRBV19 and J is TRBJ1-1, with a possible D match to TRBD1 (5 bases). The CDR3 has 14 residues. CDR1 and CDR2 from the germline V gene are LNHDA and SQIVND (reference sequence). V was trimmed by 9 bases and J by 3 bases, leaving 17 bases between them.

The CDR3 DNA is TGCGCCAGCAGCGCCACCCCGGGACACCTCTACGAGCAGTACTTC. Translated, it gives CASSATPGHLYEQYF. The V call is TRBV5-1, the J call TRBJ2-7, with D perhaps TRBD1 (6 bases). From germline, CDR1 is SGHRS and CDR2 YFSETQ. The length of the CDR3 is 15 residues. V was cut by 4 bases and J by 3 bases, with 17 bases left in between.

V usage is TRBV11-2 and J usage is TRBJ2-1; possible D gene TRBD2, 5 bases. The germline gives CDR1 SGHAT, CDR2 FQNNGV. The CDR3 sequence is 15 residues long. Trimming took off 1 base at V and 5 bases at J, with 12 bases between the two ends. The DNA for the CDR3 is TGTGCCAGCAGCTTAGGAGCGGCGCCGGACAATGAGCAGTTCTTC. Its translation: CASSLGAAPDNEQFF.

The genes are TRBV5-1 and TRBJ2-1, with 7 positions matching TRBD1. Germline V gene data show CDR1 as SGHRS and CDR2 as YFSETQ. This CDR3 is 13 amino acids long. After removal of 2 bases from V and 6 bases from J, the junction contained 2 bases not matched to a gene. The CDR3 DNA reads TGCGCCAGCAGCTTCGACAGGGCCAATGAGCAGTTCTTC. Its translation: CASSFDRANEQFF.

The chain links TRBV5-1 to TRBJ1-2, with 7 bases fitting TRBD1. Germline V lookup: CDR1 SGHRS, CDR2 YFSETQ. The CDR3 covers 14 residues. The V segment lost 0 bases and the J segment 8 bases; nucleotides outside the gene matches: 7. In DNA, the CDR3 is TGCGCCAGCAGCTTGGCCGGACAGGAGTACGGCTACACCTTC. It yields the protein CASSLAGQEYGYTF.

The rearrangement joins TRBV11-3 to TRBJ2-1; 9 bases are shared with TRBD1. Germline-derived CDR1 and CDR2 are SGHNT and YENEEA. V dropped 5 bases and J dropped 7; count of bases not matched to a gene: 6. The CDR3 is 14 amino acids. CDR3 sequence reads: CASSPWDRENEQFF. DNA for the CDR3: TGTGCCAGCAGCCCCTGGGACAGGGAAAATGAGCAGTTCTTC.

The gene calls are TRBV9 and TRBJ2-7; TRBD2 matches 9 bases. V lost 0 bases, J lost 0 bases, and 1 base stayed unmatched. Germline V gene sequence: CDR1 SGDLS, CDR2 YYNGEE. The CDR3 length is 15 residues. The CDR3 here is CASSVGLADSYEQYF. In DNA, the CDR3 is TGTGCCAGCAGCGTAGGACTAGCGGACTCCTACGAGCAGTACTTC.

This rearrangement joins TRBV5-5 to TRBJ1-5, with D perhaps TRBD1 (6 bases). Trimming took 1 base from V and 3 from J, leaving 11 bases between them. Germline CDR1 and CDR2: SGHKS and YYEKEE (reference sequence). The CDR3 consists of 15 residues. This CDR3 reads CASSLSGAFNQPQHF. For the CDR3, the DNA is TGTGCCAGCAGCTTGTCAGGGGCCTTCAATCAGCCCCAGCATTTT.

The chain has TRBV7-3 and TRBJ2-1; 9 positions agree with TRBD2. The CDR3 is 16 residues long. The V gene's germline CDR1 is SGHTA and CDR2 FQGTGA. Unmatched junction bases numbered 16, after V lost 8 bases and J lost 8 bases. CDR3 DNA sequence: TGTGCCAGCCTCGGGGCGGGGGGGCCTTCTGTACATGAGCAGTTCTTC. Protein product: CASLGAGGPSVHEQFF.

The chain recombines TRBV20-1 with TRBJ2-7; D is unresolved. Germline assignment: CDR1 DFQATT and CDR2 SNEGSKA (reference sequence). The ends were cut back, 3 bases at V and 5 bases at J, with 5 bases in the middle. This CDR3 contains 10 residues. CDR3 in DNA: TGCAGTGCTAGCCGGGACGAGCAGTACTTC. Its translation: CSASRDEQYF.

The chain recombines TRBV21-1 with TRBJ1-5. TRBV21-1 is flagged as a pseudogene. The CDR3 consists of 18 residues. In DNA, the CDR3 is TGTGCCAGCAGCAAACTGCATAAGCCGGGACTCAGCAATCAGCCCCAGCATTTT. This gives the protein CASSKLHKPGLSNQPQHF.